This T cell receptor (beta chain) was sequenced in a study of Graves' ophthalmopathy and Graves' hyperthyroidism. From RNA, the CDR3 regions of TCR beta chains were amplified and sequenced. Following a first-round RT-PCR that used HTBI primers, a second-round multiplex PCR was carried out. TCRdb re-called the multiplex PCR reads through MiXCR, storing one row per CDR3 protein. The repertoire holds fewer than 650,000 distinct CDR3 sequences, with about 24% as singletons. This clonotype occurred many times. PBMCs were isolated from an approximately 10 ml sample of fresh peripheral blood. This CDR3 has 15 residues. The germline V gene encodes CDR1 SGHTA and CDR2 FQGNSA. V lost 5 bases, J lost 3 bases, and 9 bases stayed unmatched.

Sequencing was performed on peripheral blood. This receptor was obtained from a woman aged 18-29 years with stable Graves' hyperthyroidism. Some clones in this sample may be carry-over from other donors' samples. The chain recombines TRBV7-2 with TRBJ2-7, with 8 bases identical to TRBD1. The CDR3 sequence is CASSQLGQVNYEQYF. The CDR3 region has the DNA TGTGCCAGCAGCCAATTGGGACAGGTGAACTACGAGCAGTACTTC.